This TCR beta chain was sequenced for a study of T-cell memory formation after mild COVID-19 (dated by TCRdb to 2020 to 2023). For context, the study as a whole: Most TCR sequence clusters were specific to one of the two donors. In a couple of donors, T-cell clones that expanded and contracted after mild COVID-19 were tracked by sequencing TCRalpha and TCRbeta repertoires over time. The cohort was made up of two young adult volunteers, one female and one male, who were previously healthy. Study-wide conclusions, independent of this receptor: The detection of some responding clones in pre-infection memory suggests that pre-existing cross-reactive memory T cells joined the SARS-CoV-2 response. Clones contracting from day 15 to 85 had balanced CD4/CD8 phenotypes, while a second wave expanding from day 15 to 37 was biased towards CD4+. Contracting CD4+ clones were found mainly in CM and EM memory subsets, while CD8+ clones were enriched in EMRA. The study covered only a couple of mild cases, and larger cohorts including severe cases with pre-infection samples were considered necessary. SARS-CoV-2 specificity of the second-wave clones peaking on day 37 was not confirmed.

This clonotype was detected a few times. Its antigen is not yet known. Base qualities were left out, and no much larger clone turns up one base away. V is shortened by 2 bases, J by 3 bases, and the region joining them spans 14 bases. Taken from the germline V gene, the CDR1 and CDR2 loops are MDHEN and SYDVKM. Including the terminal cysteine and phenylalanine, the CDR3 comprises 15 residues. The DNA shown is the 45-base CDR3, in frame from base 1. Sequencing was carried out with an Illumina NovaSeq 6000. TCRalpha and TCRbeta cDNA libraries were constructed by 5'RACE with constant-segment primers, with sample barcodes and unique molecular identifiers being introduced. Trizol reagent was used to extract RNA from every sample. The libraries were amplified in two PCR steps, and the second step added a second sample barcode and Illumina TruSeq adapters. Sequencing of the libraries was done on an Illumina NovaSeq, producing 2 x 150 bp paired-end reads. On the authors' methods: Demultiplexing of reads and collapsing into UMI-guided consensus sequences were performed with migec v1.2.7. Using mixcr v2.1.11, UMI consensuses were aligned to TRA and TRB V and J templates and then assembled into clonotypes. A clonotype was counted as expanded or contracted only when both edgeR and NoisET called the clonotype significant, with the noise models trained on biological replicates. For edgeR calls, the thresholds were a false discovery rate-adjusted p below 0.01 and a log2 fold-change of 1. PCA with hierarchical clustering of max-normalized trajectories of the 1000 most abundant clonotypes was used as exploratory dynamics analysis. Each responding clone was given a CD4 or CD8 phenotype based on the CD4+ and CD8+ repertoires, which had been sequenced separately. TCRdb applied fastp at Q25 and MiXCR to the public reads, then kept only in-frame beta chains. Every entry covers one CDR3 protein and lists the most common genes and DNA from its rows. The V and J calls come from TCRdb's annotation, not from the publication. This sample holds around 450,000 distinct CDR3 sequences; 15% to 25% were observed only once. About 8.1% of the sample is held by the ten biggest clonotypes.

Ficoll-Paque density gradient centrifugation was the method used to isolate PBMCs. This TCR derives from an adult woman who had mild COVID-19 (a few samples of this study predate the infection). The sample titles of this study are shuffled in the database, so cell type and time point are left out; the donor was told from shared clones. The V and J segments used are TRBV28 and TRBJ2-7; the D gene is perhaps TRBD1, on 6 matching bases. Material for sequencing was PBMCs or a T cell subset sorted from them (not recorded which). The nucleotide sequence is TGTGCCAGCAGTTTAGGCCTCGGACAGAACTACGAGCAGTACTTC. Protein translation: CASSLGLGQNYEQYF.